The 6 T cell receptor beta chains below were found in one sample sequenced in a study of T cell repertoires in ileal Crohn's disease. Measured with immunoSEQ multiplex PCR; TCRdb has only the in-frame clones, and not every one. The sample has about 2,000 clones; around 89% are singletons. Noted time point: neoterminal ileum biopsy at postoperative endoscopy, about 6 months after surgery. The sequenced sample consisted of ileal tissue. All receptors come from an adult with Crohn's disease.

This chain joins TRBV19 and TRBJ2-7; D is possibly TRBD1 (6 bases). CDR3 length: 13 amino acids. Trimming left V 5 bases short and J 3 bases short, with 11 bases between. Germline CDR1 reads LNHDA; CDR2 reads SQIVND (reference sequence). CDR3 protein: CASSGQTNYEQYF. In nucleotides, the CDR3 is TGTGCCAGTAGTGGACAGACAAACTACGAGCAGTACTTC.

The J gene is TRBJ2-7, the V gene TRBV7-2; 10 bases line up with TRBD2. From germline, CDR1 is SGHTA and CDR2 FQGNSA. The length of the CDR3 is 14 residues. V dropped 5 bases and J dropped 3; count of bases not matched to a gene: 4. The chain's CDR3 is CASSPRLAGYEQYF. The DNA of the CDR3 is TGTGCCAGCAGCCCCCGACTAGCGGGCTACGAGCAGTACTTC.

DNA for the CDR3: TGTGCCAGCAGCGTCATAGCGGGAGGTGCCTACAATGAGCAGTTCTTC. It codes for CASSVIAGGAYNEQFF. The genes are TRBV9 and TRBJ2-1, with 10 bases that match TRBD2. Germline trimming cut 2 bases from V and 2 bases from J; bases unmatched to any gene: 4. Germline V gives CDR1 SGDLS, CDR2 YYNGEE. The CDR3 covers 16 residues.

A remark on this clone: At one end, the junction sequence differs from germline, possibly due to a read error. V is TRBV18 and J is TRBJ1-1; TRBD1 aligns across 7 bases. The CDR3 loop spans 11 amino acids. Germline V gene sequence: CDR1 KGHSH, CDR2 LQKENI. This CDR3 is CASSDGTAIPF. Written as DNA, the CDR3 is TGTGCCAGCTCAGACGGGACAGCGATTCCTTTT.

V and J are TRBV6-6 and TRBJ2-2; TRBD1 agrees at 8 bases. Germline trimming cut 3 bases from V and 5 bases from J; bases unmatched to any gene: 8. The CDR3 contains 16 residues. Per the germline V gene, CDR1 is MNHNY and CDR2 is SVGAGI (reference sequence). The CDR3 nucleotides read TGTGCCAGCAGTTATCGACAGGGGTTAGGGACCGGGGAGCTGTTTTTT. Its translation: CASSYRQGLGTGELFF.

The V and J genes are TRBV11-2 and TRBJ2-3, with TRBD1 as a possible D gene (5 bases). Between the trimmed V and J ends, which lost 5 bases and 2 bases, there was a span of 17 bases. This CDR3 spans 16 amino acids. The V gene's germline CDR1 is SGHAT and CDR2 FQNNGV. The CDR3 here is CASSPLGRATTDTQYF. CDR3 nucleotides: TGTGCCAGCAGCCCCCTGGGCAGGGCCACCACAGATACGCAGTATTTT. Variable domain in full (rest from reference TRBV11-2 and TRBJ2-3): EAGVAQSPRYKIIEKRQSVAFWCNPISGHATLYWYQQILGQGPKLLIQFQNNGVVDDSQLPKDRFSAERLKGVDSTLKIQPAKLEDSAVYLCASSPLGRATTDTQYFGPGTRLTVL.